Sequencing of this TCR beta chain was carried out in a study of monozygotic twins with inflammatory bowel disease (dated by TCRdb to between 2018 and 2020). In the study overall: The complete study included 28 monozygotic twin pairs: 19 IBD-discordant Danish pairs and nine German pairs, of which four were IBD-concordant and five were IBD-discordant. Disease-associated traits were sought mainly through comparisons between IBD patients and their genetically identical healthy co-twins within discordant pairs. Each individual had, on average, about 151 000 unique TCRalpha sequences and 181 000 unique TCRbeta sequences available for analysis.

CDR1 and CDR2, looked up from the germline V gene, are SGHTA and FQGTGA. The CDR3 runs 15 residues from the cysteine to the phenylalanine. DNA is not on record. In regard to this clonotype: Its antigen target is currently unknown.

Results the study describes overall, beyond this receptor: IBD patients shared fewer clonotypes with other individuals than healthy twins did, most markedly in patients showing signs of disease activity. Background noise and inter-individual variability may have been introduced into the repertoires by the differing immunosuppressive treatments among patients. Concordant and discordant twins showed no difference in repertoire similarity, possibly because of limited statistical power. No single strong signal or clonotype linked to IBD turned up in the results, so the idea that one exists was not supported. Measured by the inverse Simpson index, TCRbeta repertoire diversity was lower in IBD patients than in their healthy co-twins. Distinction between different T cell subtypes could not be achieved in the analysis.

From each donor, a roughly 2.7 ml peripheral blood sample was collected into PAXgene tubes and kept at -80 degrees C. Total RNA was isolated from whole blood with the PAXgene blood miRNA kit on an automated QIAcube, without T cell sorting. Peripheral blood from monozygotic twin pairs, either concordant or discordant for inflammatory bowel disease, underwent deep TCRalpha and TCRbeta repertoire profiling that used unique molecular barcoding. Smoking habits were recorded for all twin pairs, with individuals classified as current, former or never smokers. Library method: 5' RACE. For each TCR library, 3,500 to 4,000 ng of total RNA was used. For each sample, cDNA was synthesized in eight separate reactions using SMARTScribe reverse transcriptase. During cDNA synthesis, unique molecular identifiers containing a 6-nucleotide sample barcode were introduced by template switching. Amplification of TCRalpha and TCRbeta cDNA involved two nested PCRs of approximately 16 and 9 cycles, and each PCR was followed by bead purification. Before amplification, cDNA was treated with uracil DNA-glycosylase and purified using the QIAquick PCR purification kit. The second PCR was the step at which Illumina TruSeq-compatible adapters and sample-specific barcodes were added. Library quality and concentration were checked on TapeStation and Qubit, and libraries were pooled at approximately 4.7 ng each. Sequencing of pooled libraries was carried out on an Illumina HiSeq2500 single-index Rapid Run using 2 x 100 bp reads and custom sequencing primers. The study's processing was this. MiGEC version 1.2.6 was used for UMI-based consensus assembly to correct PCR and sequencing errors. MiXCR version 2.1.1 was used for V(D)J alignment, clonotype assembly and CDR3 extraction. Normalisation of gene usage, clonotype sharing and MAIT/NKT TCR abundance was achieved by analysing the top 1000, 10 000 and 20 000 clonotypes per sample. Diversity was computed as the inverse Simpson index with the vegan R package after downsampling to 27 000 UMIs. Statistical testing used paired Mann-Whitney U tests on the discordant twin pairs and applied Benjamini-Hochberg correction for multiple testing. After the reads were reprocessed by TCRdb, one entry was made per CDR3 protein sequence, with no DNA. The V and J calls, along with clone size, are taken from TCRdb and not from the paper's own processing. The table of this sample itemizes about 450,000 distinct CDR3 sequences. The leading ten clones occupy 2% to 3% of the sample.

This sequence originates from a human donor with ulcerative colitis or Crohn's disease, or a healthy co-twin of an affected twin (not recorded which). The V and J genes are TRBV7-3 and TRBJ2-3; TCRdb outputs TRBD2, but without DNA this stays unchecked. Sequenced input: blood. CDR3 sequence: CASSLNRGGGDTQYF.